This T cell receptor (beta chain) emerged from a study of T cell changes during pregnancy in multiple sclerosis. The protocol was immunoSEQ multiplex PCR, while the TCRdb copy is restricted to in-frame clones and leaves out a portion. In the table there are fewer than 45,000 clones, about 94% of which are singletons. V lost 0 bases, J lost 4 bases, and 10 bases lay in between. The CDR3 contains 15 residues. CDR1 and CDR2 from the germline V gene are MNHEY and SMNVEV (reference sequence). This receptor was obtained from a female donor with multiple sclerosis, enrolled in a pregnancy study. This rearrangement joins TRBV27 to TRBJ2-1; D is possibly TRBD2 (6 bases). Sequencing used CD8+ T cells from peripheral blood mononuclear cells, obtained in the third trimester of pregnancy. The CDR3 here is CASSLSRRGYNEQFF. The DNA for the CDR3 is TGTGCCAGCAGTTTATCAAGACGGGGGTACAATGAGCAGTTCTTC.